This T cell receptor (beta chain) was profiled in a study of T cells of healthy individuals. In TCRdb, the 5' RACE reads were re-called with MiXCR into one record per CDR3 protein. The top ten clones hold 9.2% of a sample with 41,000 or so distinct CDR3 sequences, approximately 4.9% of them seen once. This clonotype was seen repeatedly, ten times or more. The source of this sequence is a human donor in good health.

The CDR3 is CASSAPNQPQHF. The DNA of the CDR3 is TGTGCCAGTAGTGCACCCAATCAGCCCCAGCATTTT. The chain employs TRBV19 and TRBJ1-5; no clear D. The CDR3 spans 12 residues. Germline V lookup: CDR1 LNHDA, CDR2 SQIVND (reference sequence). V lost 5 bases, J lost 3 bases, and 5 bases lay in between.